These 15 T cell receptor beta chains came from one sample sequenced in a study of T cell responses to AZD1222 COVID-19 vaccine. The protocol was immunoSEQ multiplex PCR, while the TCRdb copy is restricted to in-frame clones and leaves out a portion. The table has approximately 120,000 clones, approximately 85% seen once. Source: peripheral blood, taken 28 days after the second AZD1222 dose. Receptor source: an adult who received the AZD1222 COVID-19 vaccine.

The CDR3 DNA follows: TGTGCCATCAGTGAACGGGACAGGACCGGGGAGCTGTTTTTT. It yields the protein CAISERDRTGELFF. V and J are TRBV10-3 and TRBJ2-2; 8 bases line up with TRBD1. This CDR3 spans 14 amino acids. Germline values: CDR1 ENHRY, CDR2 SYGVKD. The V gene end was trimmed by 3 bases and the J gene end by 5 bases; junction bases not matched to a gene: 2.

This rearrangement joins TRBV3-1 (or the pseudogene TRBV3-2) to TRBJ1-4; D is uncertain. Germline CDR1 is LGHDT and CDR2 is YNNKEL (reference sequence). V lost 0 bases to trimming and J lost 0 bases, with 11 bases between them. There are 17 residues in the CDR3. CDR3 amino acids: CASSQDSFRATNEKLFF. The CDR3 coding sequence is TGTGCCAGCAGCCAAGACTCATTCCGGGCAACTAATGAAAAACTGTTTTTT.

The DNA for the CDR3 is TGTGCCAGCAGCTTAATGGGGACAGGGCTCTACGAGCAGTACTTC. This encodes CASSLMGTGLYEQYF. The J gene is TRBJ2-7, the V gene TRBV7-2; 9 bases match TRBD1. This CDR3 has 15 amino acids. CDR1 and CDR2 from the germline V gene are SGHTA and FQGNSA. J was trimmed by 3 bases and V by 2 bases; bases with no gene match: 5.

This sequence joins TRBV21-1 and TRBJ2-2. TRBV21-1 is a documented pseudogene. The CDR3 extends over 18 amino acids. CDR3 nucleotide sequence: TGTGCCAGCAGCAAAGTGGCAGGTCCGCGGACGTACACCGGGGAGCTGTTTTTT. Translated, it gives CASSKVAGPRTYTGELFF.

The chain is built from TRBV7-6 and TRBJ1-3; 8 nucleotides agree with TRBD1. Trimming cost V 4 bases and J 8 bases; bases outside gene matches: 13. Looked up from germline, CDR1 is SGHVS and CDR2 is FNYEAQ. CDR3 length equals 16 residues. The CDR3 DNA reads TGTGCCAGCAGCTCACGGGGGCCAGGGGGCTTAGACACCATATATTTT. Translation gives CASSSRGPGGLDTIYF.

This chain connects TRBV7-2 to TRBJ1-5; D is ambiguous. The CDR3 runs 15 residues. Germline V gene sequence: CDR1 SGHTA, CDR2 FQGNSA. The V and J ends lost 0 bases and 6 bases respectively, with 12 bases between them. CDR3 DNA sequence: TGTGCCAGCAGCTTAGCAGTCGGTCCCGGTCAGCCCCAGCATTTT. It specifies CASSLAVGPGQPQHF.

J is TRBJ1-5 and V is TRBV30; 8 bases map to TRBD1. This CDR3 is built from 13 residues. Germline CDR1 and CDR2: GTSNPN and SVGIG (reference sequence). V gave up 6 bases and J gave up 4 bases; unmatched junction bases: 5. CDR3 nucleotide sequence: TGTGCCTGTACGGGACAGGCGAATCAGCCCCAGCATTTT. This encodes CACTGQANQPQHF.

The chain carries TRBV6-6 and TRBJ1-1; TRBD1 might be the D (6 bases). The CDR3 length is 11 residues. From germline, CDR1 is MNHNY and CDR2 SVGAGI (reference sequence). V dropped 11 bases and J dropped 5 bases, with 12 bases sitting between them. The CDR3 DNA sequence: TGTGCCTCTCACAGGGTTACTGAAGCTTTCTTT. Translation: CASHRVTEAFF.

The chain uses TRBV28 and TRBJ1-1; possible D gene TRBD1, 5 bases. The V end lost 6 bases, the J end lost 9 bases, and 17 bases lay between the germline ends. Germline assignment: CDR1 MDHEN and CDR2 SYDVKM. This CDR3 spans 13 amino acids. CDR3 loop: CASSYLGATKAFF. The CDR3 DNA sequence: TGTGCCAGCAGCTACCTTGGGGCTACTAAAGCTTTCTTT.

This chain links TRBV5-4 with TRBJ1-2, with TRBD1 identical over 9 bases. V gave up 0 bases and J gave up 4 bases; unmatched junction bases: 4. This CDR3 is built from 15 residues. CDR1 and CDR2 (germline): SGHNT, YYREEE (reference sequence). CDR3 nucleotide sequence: TGTGCCAGCAGCTTGGGGACAGGGGAATTCTATGGCTACACCTTC. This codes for CASSLGTGEFYGYTF.

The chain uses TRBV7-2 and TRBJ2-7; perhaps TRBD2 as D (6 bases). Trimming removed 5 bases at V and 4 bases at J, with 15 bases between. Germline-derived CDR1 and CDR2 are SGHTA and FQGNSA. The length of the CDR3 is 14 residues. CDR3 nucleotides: TGTGCCAGCAGCCGGGACTCGGGGTTGTACGAGCAGTACTTC. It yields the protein CASSRDSGLYEQYF.

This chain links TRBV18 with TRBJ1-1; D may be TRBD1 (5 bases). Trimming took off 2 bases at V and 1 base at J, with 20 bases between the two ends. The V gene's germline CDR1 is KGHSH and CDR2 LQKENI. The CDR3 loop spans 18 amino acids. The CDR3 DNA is TGTGCCAGCTCACCATGGATAGGCGGGAGGGACCAGAACACTGAAGCTTTCTTT. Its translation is CASSPWIGGRDQNTEAFF.

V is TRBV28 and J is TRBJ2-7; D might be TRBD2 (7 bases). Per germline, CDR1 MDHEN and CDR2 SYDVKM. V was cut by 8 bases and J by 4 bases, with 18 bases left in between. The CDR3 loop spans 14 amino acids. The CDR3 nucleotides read TGTGCCAGCCGGGGGGCAGGATCGTATTACGAGCAGTACTTC. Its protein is CASRGAGSYYEQYF.

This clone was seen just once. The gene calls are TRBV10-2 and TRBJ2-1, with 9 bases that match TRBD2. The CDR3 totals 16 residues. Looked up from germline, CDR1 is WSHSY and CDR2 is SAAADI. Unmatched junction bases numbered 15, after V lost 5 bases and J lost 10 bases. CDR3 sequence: CASSSRYGGGADEQFF. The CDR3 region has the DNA TGCGCCAGCAGTTCTCGCTATGGCGGGGGGGCGGACGAGCAGTTCTTC.

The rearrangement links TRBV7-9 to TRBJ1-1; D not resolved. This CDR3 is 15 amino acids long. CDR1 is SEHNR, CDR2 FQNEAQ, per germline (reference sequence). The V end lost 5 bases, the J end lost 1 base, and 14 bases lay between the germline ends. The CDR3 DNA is TGTGCCAGCAGCGCCCCACCCCATTGGAACACTGAAGCTTTCTTT. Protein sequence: CASSAPPHWNTEAFF.